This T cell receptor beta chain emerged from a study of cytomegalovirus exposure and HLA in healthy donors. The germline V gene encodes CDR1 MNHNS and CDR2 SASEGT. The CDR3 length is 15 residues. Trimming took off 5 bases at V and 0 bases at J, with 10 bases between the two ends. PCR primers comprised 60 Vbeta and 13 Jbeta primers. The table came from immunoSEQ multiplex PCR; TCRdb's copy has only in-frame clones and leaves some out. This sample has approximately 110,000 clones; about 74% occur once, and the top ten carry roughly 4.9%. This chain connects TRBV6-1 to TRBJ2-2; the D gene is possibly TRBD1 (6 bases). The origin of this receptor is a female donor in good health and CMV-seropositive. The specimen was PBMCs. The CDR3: CASSLDSSNTGELFF. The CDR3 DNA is TGTGCCAGCAGTCTGGACAGCTCGAACACCGGGGAGCTGTTTTTT.